This T cell receptor beta chain was profiled in a study of OX40 agonist ivuxolimab in advanced cancers. Study in general: Patient treatment consisted of intravenous ivuxolimab administration every 2 weeks at 0.01 to 10 mg/kg.

Study results and caveats: The study found that CD8+ T cells averaged more expanded clones than CD4+.

Concerning this clone: Its matching antigen is unknown.

Germline values: CDR1 LGHNA, CDR2 YSLEER. CDR3 length: 16 amino acids. Trimming removed 4 bases from V and 1 base from J; junction bases left unmatched: 8. This table comes from immunoSEQ multiplex PCR, and its TCRdb copy is limited to in-frame clones, with some not included. The sample lists approximately 63,000 clones; approximately 90% were seen once. The chain carries TRBV4-3 and TRBJ1-1, with 8 bases lining up with TRBD1. This receptor was identified in an adult with an advanced solid tumor such as melanoma, head and neck, liver or kidney cancer. Sequencing used CD4+ or CD8+ T cells sorted from blood, obtained in a trial of the OX40 agonist ivuxolimab. Here the CDR3 reads CASSPNPDRANTEAFF. Here the CDR3 DNA reads TGCGCCAGCAGCCCGAACCCGGACAGGGCGAACACTGAAGCTTTCTTT.